Presented here are 12 T cell receptor beta chains from one specimen sequenced in a study of vaccination and CD4 T cells after COVID-19. Their antigens remain unidentified. Treatment reported: roughly 10-day PBMC culture with coronavirus spike peptide pools or control peptides (ViraFEST assay). Collection of the unexposed donor's CD4+ T cells took place before the COVID-19 pandemic (2011-2018). The Oncomine TCR Beta short-read assay was applied to DNA of cultured CD4+ T cells. TCRdb ran MiXCR on the PCR reads and lists one entry per CDR3 protein. The profile shows approximately 3,700 distinct CDR3 sequences, around 21% of them singletons. Sequenced input: CD4+ T cells from blood, cultured in vitro. Source of these receptors: a human donor in good health.

The CDR3 DNA sequence: TGTGCCAGCAGCTCCCGGTTCCAGGAGTACTTC. Protein product: CASSSRFQEYF. The J gene is TRBJ2-7, the V gene TRBV7-8; D unclear. With 4 bases removed from V and 11 bases from J, the gap between germline ends came to 12 bases. CDR1 is SGHVS and CDR2 is FQNEAQ in the germline V gene. The CDR3 contains 11 residues. Variable domain in full (rest from reference TRBV7-8 and TRBJ2-7): GAGVSQSPRYKVAKRGQDVALRCDPISGHVSLFWYQQALGQGPEFLTYFQNEAQLDKSGLPSDRFFAERPEGSVSTLKIQRTQQEDSAVYLCASSSRFQEYFGPGTRLTVT.

Points on this clonotype: Mismatch with germline at one junction end may stem from a read error. The chain recombines TRBV12-3 or TRBV12-4 with TRBJ2-5, with TRBD2 matching over 11 bases. This CDR3 region has 15 residues. The CDR3 reads CANSSMTSGAETQYF. Here the CDR3 DNA reads TGTGCCAACAGTTCGATGACTAGCGGGGCGGAGACCCAGTACTTC.

The CDR3 DNA reads as TGTGCCAGCAGTTTCCTACCTTACGGCACAGATACGCAGTATTTT. Translated, it gives CASSFLPYGTDTQYF. The genes are TRBV27 and TRBJ2-3; D uncertain. This CDR3 contains 15 residues. Deletions cut 3 bases from V and 1 base from J, with 11 bases between. The germline V gene encodes CDR1 MNHEY and CDR2 SMNVEV (reference sequence).

This chain links TRBV4-3 with TRBJ2-7; 8 bases are a match to TRBD2. The CDR3 contains 16 residues. Germline CDR1 reads LGHNA; CDR2 reads YSLEER. The J segment lost 3 bases and the V segment lost 5 bases, leaving 12 bases of the junction unmatched. Here the CDR3 reads CASSSHPAGALYEQYF. CDR3 nucleotide sequence: TGCGCCAGCAGCTCTCATCCAGCGGGGGCCCTCTACGAGCAGTACTTC.

Relative to its sample, this clonotype is medium-sized (0.01 to 0.1%). V usage is TRBV6-1 and J usage is TRBJ1-5, with 7 bases aligning to TRBD1. Germline CDR1 and CDR2: MNHNS and SASEGT. Trimming cost V 7 bases and J 6 bases; bases outside gene matches: 15. The CDR3 is 16 residues long. The CDR3 protein is CASTKKAGGRGQPQHF. CDR3 DNA sequence: TGTGCCAGCACGAAGAAGGCAGGGGGGCGCGGTCAGCCCCAGCATTTT.

This clonotype was counted only a few times. The chain links TRBV7-9 to TRBJ2-7, with 12 positions matching TRBD2. The CDR3 sequence is 17 residues long. Per the germline V gene, CDR1 is SEHNR and CDR2 is FQNEAQ (reference sequence). The junction had 12 bases not matched to a gene; V was cut back by 5 bases and J by 4 bases. The CDR3 region is CASSPAGLAGPSYEQYF. For the CDR3, the DNA is TGTGCCAGCAGCCCCGCCGGACTAGCGGGGCCATCTTACGAGCAGTACTTC.

A few counts support this clonotype. One junction end does not reproduce the germline sequence, and a read error may be involved. V gene TRBV6-1 combines with J gene TRBJ2-6; tentative D call: TRBD2 (5 bases). Germline CDR1 MNHNS, CDR2 SASEGT. This CDR3 is 14 amino acids long. In nucleotides, the CDR3 is TGCACTATCATGGGGAGCTCTGGGGCCAACGTCCTGACTTTC. Protein product: CTIMGSSGANVLTF.

This clonotype was picked up a small number of times. This rearrangement joins TRBV7-2 to TRBJ1-5; no firm D call. The CDR3 extends over 14 amino acids. V was shortened by 3 bases and J by 3 bases, with 9 bases between the two germline ends. The germline V gene encodes CDR1 SGHTA and CDR2 FQGNSA. In DNA, the CDR3 is TGTGCCAGCAGCTTTGGCCCAGTCAATCAGCCCCAGCATTTT. It encodes CASSFGPVNQPQHF.

This clonotype was detected only a few times. The chain has TRBV7-3 and TRBJ2-1, with D perhaps assigned TRBD1 or TRBD2 (5 bases each). The CDR3 extends over 13 amino acids. V was trimmed by 2 bases and J by 10 bases, leaving 12 bases between them. The V gene's germline CDR1 is SGHTA and CDR2 FQGTGA. The CDR3 protein is CASSLAQRGEQFF. The CDR3 DNA is TGTGCCAGCAGCTTAGCCCAGAGGGGCGAGCAGTTCTTC.

This clonotype appeared a few times. The gene calls are TRBV29-1 and TRBJ1-2, with 11 bases fitting TRBD1. This CDR3 spans 15 amino acids. V lost 5 bases, J lost 6 bases, and 11 bases stayed unmatched. Germline CDR1 is SQVTM and CDR2 is ANQGSEA. DNA of the CDR3: TGCAGCGTTATGAATTGGGGACAGGGGGGGGATGGCTACACCTTC. Its protein product is CSVMNWGQGGDGYTF.

This clonotype was detected only a few times. The chain employs TRBV19 and TRBJ2-2; D call uncertain. Trimming shortened V by 3 bases and J by 3 bases, and 2 bases separated the two germline ends. Per germline, CDR1 LNHDA and CDR2 SQIVND (reference sequence). The length of the CDR3 is 12 residues. For the CDR3, the DNA is TGTGCCAGTAGTATCTACACCGGGGAGCTGTTTTTT. Encoded protein: CASSIYTGELFF.

The chain carries TRBV10-3 and TRBJ2-5, with D perhaps TRBD1 or TRBD2 (5 bases each). The germline V and J ends were trimmed by 3 bases and 9 bases, with 17 bases remaining between them. In germline, CDR1 is ENHRY, CDR2 SYGVKD. The CDR3 has 14 residues. CDR3 coding DNA: TGTGCCATCAGTGATCCCCGGGACCCCAAGGCCCAGTACTTC. It specifies CAISDPRDPKAQYF.